The 9 T cell receptor beta chains below were found in one sample sequenced in a study of blood T cell repertoires in COVID-19. Produced via immunoSEQ multiplex PCR; TCRdb's table is partial and in-frame only. In the table there are 350,000 to 500,000 clones, about 90% of which are singletons. Sequencing input: peripheral blood. These receptors were obtained from a man aged 18 to 30 with COVID-19, enrolled during active disease.

V usage is TRBV6-2 or TRBV6-3 and J usage is TRBJ2-3, with 7 bases that match TRBD2. With 3 bases clipped from V and 0 bases from J, the junction kept 3 bases outside the gene matches. Germline CDR1 MNHEY, CDR2 SVGEGT. The CDR3 has 15 amino acids. CDR3 sequence: CASSYDGGSTDTQYF. Here the CDR3 DNA reads TGTGCCAGCAGTTATGACGGGGGGAGCACAGATACGCAGTATTTT.

V usage is TRBV5-4 and J usage is TRBJ2-7; 9 bases are shared with TRBD2. CDR3 length equals 16 residues. Per the germline V gene, CDR1 is SGHNT and CDR2 is YYREEE (reference sequence). V dropped 4 bases and J dropped 2; count of bases not matched to a gene: 10. The CDR3 region is CASSPGGLAPAYEQYF. The DNA for the CDR3 is TGTGCCAGCAGCCCAGGTGGACTAGCGCCCGCCTACGAGCAGTACTTC.

The chain is built from TRBV7-3 and TRBJ2-1; the match to TRBD2 covers 14 bases. The germline V gene has CDR1 SGHTA and CDR2 FQGTGA. The CDR3 consists of 14 residues. J was trimmed by 10 bases and V by 8 bases; bases with no gene match: 7. CDR3 loop: CASAGTSGSPEQFF. In DNA, the CDR3 is TGTGCCAGCGCCGGGACTAGCGGGAGTCCCGAGCAGTTCTTC.

This chain connects TRBV5-1 to TRBJ2-3, with 13 bases that match TRBD2. This CDR3 has 18 residues. V shed 4 bases, J shed 0 bases, and the junction held 8 bases outside the gene matches. The germline V gene encodes CDR1 SGHRS and CDR2 YFSETQ. The CDR3 sequence: CASSNRLAGGTSTDTQYF. CDR3 nucleotides: TGCGCCAGCAGCAACCGACTAGCGGGGGGAACTAGCACAGATACGCAGTATTTT.

This CDR3 reads CASSLGQATYEQYF. The CDR3 DNA is TGTGCCAGCAGTCTAGGACAGGCTACCTACGAGCAGTACTTC. The genes are TRBV27 and TRBJ2-7; 7 bases fit TRBD1. Germline V gives CDR1 MNHEY, CDR2 SMNVEV (reference sequence). This CDR3 comprises 14 residues. With 5 bases clipped from V and 2 bases from J, the junction kept 6 bases outside the gene matches.

This chain connects TRBV5-1 to TRBJ2-3; possible D gene TRBD1, 6 bases. CDR3 size: 15 residues. Trimming pared 1 base from V and 4 bases from J, leaving 13 bases between. Germline CDR1 and CDR2: SGHRS and YFSETQ. The CDR3 here is CASSLQGPISDTQYF. Here the CDR3 DNA reads TGCGCCAGCAGCTTGCAGGGGCCCATCTCAGATACGCAGTATTTT.

J is TRBJ2-1 and V is TRBV11-3; 9 bases map to TRBD1. This CDR3 spans 16 amino acids. Germline CDR1 and CDR2: SGHNT and YENEEA. V was pared by 4 bases and J by 1 base, with 5 bases of the junction left unmatched. CDR3 sequence: CASSSRDRDSYNEQFF. For the CDR3, the DNA is TGTGCCAGCAGCTCCCGGGACAGGGATTCCTACAATGAGCAGTTCTTC. Together with reference TRBV11-3 and TRBJ2-1, the CDR3 gives the full variable domain: EAGVVQSPRYKIIEKKQPVAFWCNPISGHNTLYWYLQNLGQGPELLIRYENEEAVDDSQLPKDRFSAERLKGVDSTLKIQPAELGDSAVYLCASSSRDRDSYNEQFFGPGTRLTVL.

This rearrangement joins TRBV4-1 to TRBJ2-7; D gene uncertain. The CDR3 is 14 amino acids. From germline, CDR1 is MGHRA and CDR2 YSYEKL. V was shortened by 4 bases and J by 3 bases, with 13 bases between the two germline ends. The CDR3 DNA sequence: TGCGCCAGCAGCCTATCAGACATCCTCTACGAGCAGTACTTC. It codes for CASSLSDILYEQYF.

This clone came up once. J is TRBJ1-4 and V is TRBV20-1; TRBD1 might be the D (6 bases). Per germline, CDR1 DFQATT and CDR2 SNEGSKA (reference sequence). Trimming stripped 5 bases from V and 8 bases from J, with 9 bases between. The CDR3 is made up of 11 amino acids. The DNA of the CDR3 is TGCAGTGCTGGACAGTCCGAAAAACTGTTTTTT. Amino acids: CSAGQSEKLFF.